These 32 T cell receptor beta chains came from one sample sequenced in a study of technical replicates of blood from a few donors. Profiled with immunoSEQ multiplex PCR; TCRdb holds only in-frame clones, not every one. The table lists some 74,000 clones, approximately 90% of them singletons. The sequenced sample consisted of T cells isolated from PBMCs. The receptors were sampled from a human donor in good health.

The chain joins TRBV28 to TRBJ2-5, with TRBD1 matching 7 bases. J gave up 5 bases and V 6 bases, and 12 bases lay outside the gene matches. Looked up from germline, CDR1 is MDHEN and CDR2 is SYDVKM. The CDR3 has 15 amino acids. CDR3 protein: CASRETGYIVETQYF. CDR3 sequence (DNA): TGTGCCAGCAGGGAGACAGGGTATATTGTTGAGACCCAGTACTTC.

The CDR3 loop reads CASSLLQGNTIYF. The CDR3 DNA reads TGCGCCAGCAGCTTGTTACAGGGAAACACCATATATTTT. V gene TRBV5-1 combines with J gene TRBJ1-3, with unresolved D. This CDR3 region has 13 residues. Per the germline V gene, CDR1 is SGHRS and CDR2 is YFSETQ. Deletions cut 1 base from V and 4 bases from J, with 6 bases between.

This chain joins TRBV28 and TRBJ2-1, with a tentative D call TRBD2 (5 bases). The length of the CDR3 is 16 residues. Between the trimmed V and J ends, which lost 8 bases and 2 bases, there was a span of 19 bases. Germline assignment: CDR1 MDHEN and CDR2 SYDVKM. The CDR3: CASWQVSERPYNEQFF. The CDR3 coding sequence is TGTGCCAGCTGGCAAGTCTCGGAGCGGCCCTACAATGAGCAGTTCTTC.

The chain is built from TRBV6-4 and TRBJ1-5; D is ambiguous. The CDR3 runs to 14 residues. Germline loops: CDR1 MRHNA, CDR2 SNTAGT. The ends were cut back, 4 bases at V and 9 bases at J, with 16 bases in the middle. The CDR3 protein is CASSVQSGELPQHF. The CDR3 DNA is TGTGCCAGCAGTGTCCAGTCAGGTGAGCTGCCCCAGCATTTT.

This chain connects TRBV6-1 to TRBJ1-4; D ambiguous. The CDR3 length is 15 residues. V gave up 7 bases and J gave up 8 bases, with 20 bases separating them. Per the germline V gene, CDR1 is MNHNS and CDR2 is SASEGT. In DNA, the CDR3 is TGTGCCAGCACCGCAAAGCGGGATAATAGGGAAAAACTGTTTTTT. Translated: CASTAKRDNREKLFF.

The genes are TRBV21-1 and TRBJ2-3; the table's D call of TRBD2 was not tested on the DNA. TRBV21-1 is annotated as a pseudogene. CDR3 size: 13 residues. The CDR3 reads CAAKGREGDTQYF. In DNA form, the CDR3 reads TGTGCCGCGAAGGGACGGGAGGGAGATACGCAGTATTTT.

This clone was recorded a few times. V and J are TRBV6-1 and TRBJ2-1, with unresolved D. V shed 2 bases and J shed 7 bases, with 6 bases lying between them. In germline, CDR1 is MNHNS, CDR2 SASEGT. This CDR3 spans 12 amino acids. The CDR3 is CASSEFQNEQFF. The DNA of the CDR3 is TGTGCCAGCAGTGAATTCCAGAATGAGCAGTTCTTC.

The J gene is TRBJ2-1, the V gene TRBV27, with TRBD2 as a possible D gene (6 bases). The germline V gene has CDR1 MNHEY and CDR2 SMNVEV (reference sequence). The CDR3 is made up of 16 amino acids. The V end lost 0 bases, the J end lost 0 bases, and 9 bases lay between the germline ends. This CDR3 is CASSLSWGGSYNEQFF. CDR3 nucleotides: TGTGCCAGCAGTTTATCGTGGGGAGGCTCCTACAATGAGCAGTTCTTC.

This clone was counted once. The chain joins TRBV27 to TRBJ2-7; D is perhaps TRBD2 (6 bases). Trimming removed 6 bases at V and 2 bases at J, with 14 bases between. From germline, CDR1 is MNHEY and CDR2 SMNVEV (reference sequence). The CDR3 extends over 14 amino acids. CDR3 in DNA: TGTGCCAGCAGGGTAGCGGCTGGGGCCTACGAGCAGTACTTC. Translation gives CASRVAAGAYEQYF.

V and J are TRBV9 and TRBJ2-3, with D unclear. Germline CDR1 is SGDLS and CDR2 is YYNGEE. Trimming stripped 3 bases from V and 3 bases from J, with 11 bases between. The CDR3 covers 14 residues. The CDR3 DNA sequence: TGTGCCAGCAGCGCGAGCAGGATAACAGATACGCAGTATTTT. It is translated as CASSASRITDTQYF. Supplemented by reference TRBV9 and TRBJ2-3, the full variable domain reads DSGVTQTPKHLITATGQRVTLRCSPRSGDLSVYWYQQSLDQGLQFLIQYYNGEERAKGNILERFSAQQFPDLHSELNLSSLELGDSALYFCASSASRITDTQYFGPGTRLTVL.

This clone has only a few counts. V gene TRBV19 combines with J gene TRBJ1-4, with D possibly TRBD1 on 5 matching bases. Trimming removed 2 bases from V and 5 bases from J, with 9 bases in between. The CDR3 is 14 residues long. In germline, CDR1 is LNHDA, CDR2 SQIVND (reference sequence). As DNA, the CDR3 is TGTGCCAGTAGTATACCAGGGCCAAATGAAAAACTGTTTTTT. It encodes CASSIPGPNEKLFF.

The genes are TRBV7-9 and TRBJ1-5; 7 bases map to TRBD1. The germline gives CDR1 SEHNR, CDR2 FQNEAQ (reference sequence). V gave up 4 bases and J gave up 3 bases; unmatched junction bases: 6. CDR3 length equals 15 residues. The CDR3 sequence is CASSWGTVNNQPQHF. The CDR3 DNA follows: TGTGCCAGCAGCTGGGGGACAGTAAACAATCAGCCCCAGCATTTT.

J is TRBJ2-1 and V is TRBV2; TRBD1 agrees at 9 bases. This CDR3 comprises 12 residues. The V gene's germline CDR1 is SNHLY and CDR2 FYNNEI. V lost 11 bases to trimming and J lost 6 bases; unmatched junction nucleotides: 5. The CDR3 nucleotides read TGTGCCGTAAGACAGGGGGGCAATGAGCAGTTCTTC. Translating it yields CAVRQGGNEQFF.

Here the CDR3 DNA reads TGCGCCAGCAGCCAAGATACGGCTAGCGGAGGGAGCTCCTACGAGCAGTACTTC. It is translated as CASSQDTASGGSSYEQYF. This chain connects TRBV4-3 to TRBJ2-7; 7 nucleotides match TRBD2. J was trimmed by 0 bases and V by 0 bases; bases with no gene match: 11. Germline CDR1 LGHNA, CDR2 YSLEER. The CDR3 covers 18 residues.

This chain links TRBV4-1 with TRBJ2-7; maybe TRBD2 (5 bases). The V and J ends lost 0 bases and 1 base respectively, with 10 bases between them. CDR1 and CDR2 from the germline V gene are MGHRA and YSYEKL. The CDR3 loop spans 15 amino acids. For the CDR3, the DNA is TGCGCCAGCAGCCAAGAAAGTGAGCGGTCCTACGAGCAGTACTTC. It specifies CASSQESERSYEQYF.

This chain uses TRBV7-3 with TRBJ2-7; perhaps TRBD2 as D (5 bases). V gave up 0 bases and J gave up 6 bases, with 9 bases separating them. The CDR3 is 13 residues long. Germline CDR1 and CDR2: SGHTA and FQGTGA. CDR3 residues: CASSLTPSSEQYF. The DNA of the CDR3 is TGTGCCAGCAGCTTAACGCCTAGCTCCGAGCAGTACTTC.

The chain employs TRBV4-1 and TRBJ2-6; 8 bases line up with TRBD1. This CDR3 is 18 amino acids long. V shed 4 bases, J shed 0 bases, and the junction held 8 bases outside the gene matches. Germline loops: CDR1 MGHRA, CDR2 YSYEKL. CDR3: CASSPRQGPPSGANVLTF. DNA of the CDR3: TGCGCCAGCAGCCCCCGACAGGGGCCCCCCTCTGGGGCCAACGTCCTGACTTTC.

This clone showed up just once. The CDR3 region is CASSRRETKNIQYF. The CDR3 nucleotides read TGTGCCAGCAGCCGGCGGGAGACCAAAAACATTCAGTACTTC. The chain joins TRBV14 to TRBJ2-4; TRBD2 matches at 7 bases. V was clipped by 4 bases and J by 2 bases; unmatched bases: 2. CDR1 and CDR2 from the germline V gene are SGHDN and FVKESK. The CDR3 runs to 14 residues.

This clone was detected once. The chain recombines TRBV5-6 with TRBJ1-5, with 7 bases aligning to TRBD1. The CDR3 spans 17 residues. V lost 4 bases and J lost 3; bases outside the gene matches: 13. Per the germline V gene, CDR1 is SGHDT and CDR2 is YYEEEE. CDR3 sequence: CASSLYTGTVLNQPQHF. The CDR3 bases are TGTGCCAGCAGCCTATACACTGGGACAGTTCTCAATCAGCCCCAGCATTTT.

The chain joins TRBV5-1 to TRBJ2-5; D gene unclear. This CDR3 spans 11 amino acids. The germline V and J ends were trimmed by 4 bases and 3 bases, with 4 bases remaining between them. In germline, CDR1 is SGHRS, CDR2 YFSETQ. CDR3: CASSPKETQYF. The CDR3 bases are TGCGCCAGCAGCCCTAAAGAGACCCAGTACTTC.

This chain links TRBV28 with TRBJ1-1; possibly TRBD1 for D (6 bases). V lost 5 bases, J lost 6 bases, and 16 bases lay in between. The CDR3 covers 14 residues. From germline, CDR1 is MDHEN and CDR2 SYDVKM. CDR3 protein: CASSAHRELAEAFF. The CDR3 DNA follows: TGTGCCAGCAGTGCTCACAGGGAGTTGGCTGAAGCTTTCTTT.

The table lists this clone with a count of one. The genes are TRBV7-9 and TRBJ2-7; D is perhaps TRBD1 (6 bases). The CDR3 length is 13 residues. Germline values: CDR1 SEHNR, CDR2 FQNEAQ (reference sequence). The V and J ends lost 1 base and 3 bases respectively, with 7 bases between them. CDR3 nucleotide sequence: TGTGCCAGCAGCTTAGGAGGGGGCTACGAGCAGTACTTC. Translating it yields CASSLGGGYEQYF.

The chain employs TRBV5-1 and TRBJ2-3, with a tentative D call TRBD1 (5 bases). The CDR3 runs 14 residues. The V end was cut by 6 bases, the J end by 0 bases, with 11 bases between. Germline V gene lookup returns CDR1 SGHRS and CDR2 YFSETQ. The CDR3 DNA reads as TGCGCCAGCACCCCAGGGCCTAGCACAGATACGCAGTATTTT. Its translation: CASTPGPSTDTQYF.

The V call is TRBV7-7, the J call TRBJ1-1, with D possibly matching TRBD1 (5 bases). Trimming took 5 bases from V and 0 from J, leaving 13 bases between them. The CDR3 covers 15 residues. Germline V gene data show CDR1 as SSHAT and CDR2 as FNYEAQ (reference sequence). CDR3 in DNA: TGTGCCAGCAGCCACGGGCGGACATTGAACACTGAAGCTTTCTTT. Protein: CASSHGRTLNTEAFF.

This clone was seen only once. The CDR3 is CASSRNSGARGDTQYF. The CDR3 bases are TGTGCCAGCAGCCGGAATAGCGGGGCTAGGGGAGATACGCAGTATTTT. The chain links TRBV4-2 to TRBJ2-3; 8 bases map to TRBD2. V trimming: 4 bases; J trimming: 5 bases; junction bases outside the gene matches: 11. This CDR3 comprises 16 residues. CDR1 is LGHNA, CDR2 YNFKEQ, per germline.

CDR3 amino acids: CASSLRLAGTYNEQFF. The CDR3 nucleotides are TGCGCCAGCAGCCTTAGACTAGCGGGAACCTACAATGAGCAGTTCTTC. The chain recombines TRBV4-1 with TRBJ2-1; 11 bases match TRBD2. This CDR3 has 16 residues. Germline trimming cut 4 bases from V and 2 bases from J; bases unmatched to any gene: 4. CDR1 is MGHRA and CDR2 is YSYEKL in the germline V gene.

The chain carries TRBV27 and TRBJ2-3; 14 bases agree with TRBD2. V dropped 6 bases and J dropped 14; count of bases not matched to a gene: 10. Germline CDR1 reads MNHEY; CDR2 reads SMNVEV (reference sequence). The CDR3 sequence is 14 residues long. The CDR3 spells CASSPRLAGGPWYF. The CDR3 DNA sequence: TGTGCCAGCAGCCCCCGACTAGCGGGAGGGCCGTGGTATTTT.

The rearrangement uses TRBV27 and TRBJ1-1; 10 bases match TRBD1. Germline V gene lookup returns CDR1 MNHEY and CDR2 SMNVEV (reference sequence). The CDR3 sequence is 14 residues long. The V segment lost 5 bases and the J segment 4 bases; nucleotides outside the gene matches: 4. In DNA, the CDR3 is TGTGCCAGCAGTCCCTGGACAGGGGGCACTGAAGCTTTCTTT. This codes for CASSPWTGGTEAFF.

The V call is TRBV5-6, the J call TRBJ1-4; D is undetermined. The CDR3 covers 12 residues. The germline gives CDR1 SGHDT, CDR2 YYEEEE. V lost 4 bases to trimming and J lost 8 bases, with 9 bases between them. The CDR3 nucleotides read TGTGCCAGCAGCGATGCCGCGGAAAAACTGTTTTTT. Translated, it gives CASSDAAEKLFF.

This clone was recorded only once. The chain carries TRBV2 and TRBJ2-7; 7 bases are shared with TRBD1. The CDR3 has 12 residues. Germline-derived CDR1 and CDR2 are SNHLY and FYNNEI. J was trimmed by 1 base and V by 10 bases; bases with no gene match: 4. The CDR3 reads CATTGESYEQYF. The CDR3 DNA reads as TGTGCCACCACAGGGGAGTCCTACGAGCAGTACTTC.

CDR3 nucleotide sequence: TGTGCCAGCAGCCCCACCTCTAGCGGGAGCGAAGAGCAGTTCTTC. This sequence encodes CASSPTSSGSEEQFF. The chain uses TRBV7-2 and TRBJ2-1, with 10 bases lining up with TRBD2. Losses at the gene ends were 5 bases for V and 10 bases for J; bases not matched to a gene: 11. CDR3 size: 15 residues. CDR1 SGHTA and CDR2 FQGNSA come from the germline V gene.

V and J are TRBV11-2 and TRBJ1-4, with D unclear. This CDR3 is 14 amino acids long. Germline V CDR1 and CDR2: SGHAT, FQNNGV. The V gene lost 3 bases and the J gene lost 0 bases, with 5 bases spanning the gap. The CDR3 coding sequence is TGTGCCAGCAGCTTTAATCCAACTAATGAAAAACTGTTTTTT. It codes for CASSFNPTNEKLFF.